One sample yielded the 23 T cell receptor beta chains listed below, sequenced in a study of cytomegalovirus exposure and HLA in healthy donors. PCR amplification relied on 60 Vbeta primers (plus 13 Jbeta primers). TCRdb's copy holds only in-frame clones and misses some; the assay was immunoSEQ multiplex PCR. Seen in this sample are about 140,000 clones; the ten most common clones hold approximately 2%. Material: PBMCs. The origin of the receptors is a woman younger than 30 in good health and CMV-seronegative.

This chain connects TRBV4-2 to TRBJ1-2; D ambiguous. Germline CDR1 LGHNA, CDR2 YNFKEQ. V was shortened by 4 bases and J by 5 bases, with 17 bases between the two germline ends. The CDR3 spans 15 residues. The CDR3 DNA reads TGTGCCAGCAGCCCATCCCCCCCCAGGCTGTATGGCTACACCTTC. Translation: CASSPSPPRLYGYTF.

The rearrangement joins TRBV19 to TRBJ1-1; D is perhaps TRBD1 (6 bases). The CDR3 runs to 13 residues. V gave up 3 bases and J gave up 6 bases, with 11 bases separating them. Germline assignment: CDR1 LNHDA and CDR2 SQIVND (reference sequence). As DNA, the CDR3 is TGTGCCAGTAGTATCTGGGGGCGACCTGAAGCTTTCTTT. Protein: CASSIWGRPEAFF.

V usage is TRBV14 and J usage is TRBJ1-1, with D tentatively TRBD1 (5 bases). CDR1 and CDR2 from the germline V gene are SGHDN and FVKESK. CDR3 size: 13 residues. Trimming left V 8 bases short and J 0 bases short, with 10 bases between. The CDR3 spells CASRQGLNTEAFF. The CDR3, as DNA: TGTGCCAGCCGTCAGGGTTTGAACACTGAAGCTTTCTTT. The full variable domain, its missing parts supplied by reference TRBV14 and TRBJ1-1, is EAGVTQFPSHSVIEKGQTVTLRCDPISGHDNLYWYRRVMGKEIKFLLHFVKESKQDESGMPNNRFLAERTGGTYSTLKVQPAELEDSGVYFCASRQGLNTEAFFGQGTRLTVV.

V and J are TRBV11-3 and TRBJ2-1, with TRBD2 matching 7 bases. The germline gives CDR1 SGHNT, CDR2 YENEEA. The CDR3 length is 16 residues. Germline trimming cut 3 bases from V and 4 bases from J; bases unmatched to any gene: 9. CDR3 DNA: TGTGCCAGCAGCTTTCTGGCGGGAGCTCGGTACAATGAGCAGTTCTTC. Its protein product is CASSFLAGARYNEQFF.

The gene calls are TRBV11-3 and TRBJ2-1; TRBD2 matches 7 bases. Trimming at V came to 0 bases and at J to 3 bases, leaving 17 bases not matched to a gene. The germline V gene has CDR1 SGHNT and CDR2 YENEEA. The CDR3 consists of 20 residues. CDR3 nucleotides: TGTGCCAGCAGCTTAGATCAGGGCGGGAGCGCGGCTACAGTCTACAATGAGCAGTTCTTC. Amino acid sequence: CASSLDQGGSAATVYNEQFF.

The CDR3 DNA reads as TGTGCCAGCAGCTTAACTAGCGGCTCCTACGAGCAGTACTTC. Protein sequence: CASSLTSGSYEQYF. This sequence joins TRBV11-3 and TRBJ2-7; 8 bases are a match to TRBD2. Germline loops: CDR1 SGHNT, CDR2 YENEEA. Unmatched junction bases numbered 0, after V lost 2 bases and J lost 0 bases. The CDR3 is 14 amino acids.

The chain couples TRBV19 to TRBJ2-4; D perhaps matches TRBD1 (5 bases). The CDR3 extends over 12 amino acids. Trimming took off 8 bases at V and 5 bases at J, with 10 bases between the two ends. Germline lookup yields CDR1 LNHDA and CDR2 SQIVND (reference sequence). The CDR3 DNA reads TGTGCCAGTTCAGACAGAGAAAACATTCAGTACTTC. Translation: CASSDRENIQYF.

In the case of this clone: Other DNA sequences in the same sample also yield this CDR3. The J gene is TRBJ2-7, the V gene TRBV5-6, with 14 bases matching TRBD2. The V and J ends lost 4 bases and 2 bases, in that order; junction bases with no gene match: 11. Germline CDR1 is SGHDT and CDR2 is YYEEEE. The CDR3 runs 18 residues. This chain's CDR3 is CASSPDRGLAGAPYEQYV. CDR3 bases: TGTGCCAGCAGCCCGGACAGGGGACTAGCGGGAGCCCCCTACGAGCAGTACGTC.

The rearrangement joins TRBV15 to TRBJ2-7, with 8 bases aligning to TRBD1. The V segment lost 5 bases and the J segment 2 bases; nucleotides outside the gene matches: 11. This CDR3 region has 16 residues. Germline lookup yields CDR1 LNHNV and CDR2 YYDKDF (reference sequence). The CDR3 here is CATSGLQGALPYEQYF. The CDR3 nucleotides are TGTGCCACCAGCGGGCTGCAGGGGGCCCTTCCCTACGAGCAGTACTTC.

J is TRBJ2-2 and V is TRBV4-2, with TRBD2 matching over 16 bases. V was pared by 0 bases and J by 4 bases, with 8 bases of the junction left unmatched. CDR1 and CDR2 (germline): LGHNA, YNFKEQ. The CDR3 totals 20 residues. CDR3 bases: TGTGCCAGCAGCCAAGATCCTCCGGGACTAGCGGGAGGGGGCACCGGGGAGCTGTTTTTT. Amino acid sequence: CASSQDPPGLAGGGTGELFF.

With regard to this clone: The same CDR3 is also encoded by other DNA sequences in this sample. The chain combines TRBV30 with TRBJ2-3; D is possibly TRBD1 (5 bases). This CDR3 is built from 13 residues. Trimming removed 1 base at V and 5 bases at J, with 10 bases between. Germline CDR1 reads GTSNPN; CDR2 reads SVGIG (reference sequence). The chain's CDR3 is CAWSAIRGDTQYF. The CDR3 DNA is TGTGCCTGGAGTGCCATAAGGGGAGATACGCAGTATTTT.

The chain combines TRBV7-8 with TRBJ2-1, with TRBD2 matching over 15 bases. The ends lost 5 bases at V and 8 bases at J; junction bases unmatched: 7. CDR1 is SGHVS, CDR2 FQNEAQ, per germline. The CDR3 consists of 16 residues. CDR3 residues: CASSPRTSGREDEQFF. The CDR3 DNA sequence: TGTGCCAGCAGCCCGCGGACTAGCGGGAGGGAAGATGAGCAGTTCTTC.

The chain employs TRBV5-1 and TRBJ2-1, with TRBD1 matching over 9 bases. CDR1 is SGHRS, CDR2 YFSETQ, per germline. The CDR3 contains 13 residues. The trim removed 5 bases at V and 6 bases at J, leaving 3 bases unmatched. The CDR3 is CASRPGQGNEQFF. The CDR3, as DNA: TGCGCCAGCAGGCCGGGACAGGGCAATGAGCAGTTCTTC.

The chain has TRBV5-1 and TRBJ2-1; the D gene is possibly TRBD1 (6 bases). V gave up 5 bases and J gave up 3 bases, with 9 bases separating them. The CDR3 length is 13 residues. Looked up from germline, CDR1 is SGHRS and CDR2 is YFSETQ. CDR3 sequence: CASRSDSYNEQFF. Written as DNA, the CDR3 is TGCGCCAGCAGGTCGGACAGCTACAATGAGCAGTTCTTC.

The gene calls are TRBV10-2 and TRBJ2-1; D might be TRBD2 (5 bases). The CDR3 consists of 14 residues. Germline lookup yields CDR1 WSHSY and CDR2 SAAADI. V lost 4 bases, J lost 7 bases, and 14 bases lay in between. CDR3 sequence (DNA): TGCGCCAGCAGTGGTGGACTCCCGGTTAATGAGCAGTTCTTC. This sequence encodes CASSGGLPVNEQFF.

The chain uses TRBV4-2 and TRBJ2-5; no reliable D call. V lost 6 bases and J lost 2, with 4 bases in between. There are 11 residues in the CDR3. Per germline, CDR1 LGHNA and CDR2 YNFKEQ. The CDR3 coding sequence is TGTGCCAGCAGTAATCAAGAGACCCAGTACTTC. This encodes CASSNQETQYF.

The rearrangement links TRBV7-9 to TRBJ2-1; TRBD2 agrees at 15 bases. J was trimmed by 4 bases and V by 5 bases; bases with no gene match: 9. Germline V gene data show CDR1 as SEHNR and CDR2 as FQNEAQ (reference sequence). The CDR3 extends over 18 amino acids. CDR3 coding DNA: TGTGCCAGCAGCCCCCGGACTAGCGGGAGGGCCGTATACAATGAGCAGTTCTTC. Amino acids: CASSPRTSGRAVYNEQFF.

The chain is built from TRBV5-1 and TRBJ2-3; TRBD2 is a possible D gene (6 bases). CDR3 length: 15 residues. V shed 0 bases and J shed 2 bases, with 10 bases lying between them. Germline CDR1 is SGHRS and CDR2 is YFSETQ. CDR3 protein: CASSLASGLTDTQYF. The CDR3 nucleotides read TGCGCCAGCAGCTTGGCGAGCGGGCTCACAGATACGCAGTATTTT.

The chain couples TRBV12-5 to TRBJ1-2; D is uncertain. Trimming took 6 bases from V and 5 from J, leaving 10 bases between them. Per the germline V gene, CDR1 is LGHNT and CDR2 is FRNRAP. CDR3 length: 12 amino acids. CDR3 sequence (DNA): TGTGCTAGTGGGGCCGGGAGTTATGGCTACACCTTC. It codes for CASGAGSYGYTF. Together with reference TRBV12-5 and TRBJ1-2, the CDR3 gives the full variable domain: DARVTQTPRHKVTEMGQEVTMRCQPILGHNTVFWYRQTMMQGLELLAYFRNRAPLDDSGMPKDRFSAEMPDATLATLKIQPSEPRDSAVYFCASGAGSYGYTFGSGTRLTVV.

This chain joins TRBV4-3 and TRBJ2-1; D is unclear. CDR3 length equals 14 residues. In germline, CDR1 is LGHNA, CDR2 YSLEER. V dropped 3 bases and J dropped 7 bases, with 13 bases sitting between them. This CDR3 reads CASSQAYTNNEQFF. The DNA of the CDR3 is TGCGCCAGCAGCCAGGCCTACACTAATAATGAGCAGTTCTTC.

The rearrangement links TRBV30 to TRBJ1-2; 7 bases map to TRBD1. CDR1 and CDR2 (germline): GTSNPN, SVGIG (reference sequence). The CDR3 runs to 13 residues. The V gene end was trimmed by 2 bases and the J gene end by 1 base; junction bases not matched to a gene: 1. CDR3 in amino acids: CAWSRDSNYGYTF. The CDR3 region has the DNA TGTGCCTGGAGTAGGGACAGTAACTATGGCTACACCTTC.

V and J are TRBV7-9 and TRBJ1-1, with 8 bases that match TRBD1. V was pared by 5 bases and J by 8 bases, with 22 bases of the junction left unmatched. Germline V lookup: CDR1 SEHNR, CDR2 FQNEAQ (reference sequence). This CDR3 is built from 18 residues. This CDR3 is CASSDYELRTGKYLEAFF. CDR3 DNA sequence: TGTGCCAGCAGCGATTATGAACTAAGGACAGGGAAGTACCTAGAAGCTTTCTTT.

The chain is built from TRBV6-1 and TRBJ2-1, with TRBD1 as a possible D gene (5 bases). The CDR3 loop spans 12 amino acids. V was shortened by 6 bases and J by 8 bases, with 11 bases between the two germline ends. Germline V gene lookup returns CDR1 MNHNS and CDR2 SASEGT. DNA of the CDR3: TGTGCCAGCAGCTCAGGGAAAGATGAGCAGTTCTTC. Protein sequence: CASSSGKDEQFF.